A selection of T cell receptor beta chains follows, all from one sample in a study of shared clonotypes between healthy human individuals. Clones were read by immunoSEQ multiplex PCR, and TCRdb kept only the in-frame ones, dropping some. Of hundreds of thousands of clones in the sample, approximately 74% are singletons; the top ten hold 1.7%. Source material: memory CD4+ T cells sorted from blood. All receptors derive from a woman aged 25 to 45 in good health. Both conserved end residues are part of each CDR3. The D gene is left open where the match is weak. A row's size may be missing; if present it is once, few, many or a size class.

NA,17,TRBJ2-2,TRBD2,TRBV19,CASSISGGHDNTGELFF,TGTGCCAGTAGTATCTCGGGAGGTCACGATAACACCGGGGAGCTGTTTTTT
few,17,TRBJ2-3,TRBD2,TRBV18,CASSRLAGRGSTDTQYF,TGTGCCAGCTCACGACTAGCGGGACGGGGGAGCACAGATACGCAGTATTTT
NA,16,TRBJ2-7,NA,TRBV10-3,CAIRESGGRTSYEQYF,TGTGCCATCAGGGAGTCTGGCGGCCGTACCTCCTACGAGCAGTACTTC
NA,15,TRBJ1-3,NA,TRBV4-1,CASSQDAAPGNTIYF,TGCGCCAGCAGCCAAGATGCGGCGCCTGGAAACACCATATATTTT
NA,15,TRBJ2-1,NA,TRBV5-1,CASSYDPPIHNEQFF,TGCGCCAGCAGCTATGACCCACCTATACACAATGAGCAGTTCTTC
NA,15,TRBJ2-5,NA,TRBV29-1,CSVNRDPGARETQYF,TGCAGCGTAAACAGGGACCCCGGAGCTAGGGAGACCCAGTACTTC
NA,11,TRBJ2-4,NA,TRBV7-2,CASSPRNIQYF,TGTGCCAGCAGCCCAAGGAACATTCAGTACTTC
NA,13,TRBJ2-1,TRBD2,TRBV27,CASGTSGSGEQFF,TGTGCCAGCGGGACTAGCGGGAGCGGAGAGCAGTTCTTC
once,13,TRBJ2-1,NA,TRBV11-2,CASSLSDLAEQFF,TGTGCCAGCAGCCTTTCCGACTTGGCTGAGCAGTTCTTC
NA,15,TRBJ2-2,NA,TRBV4-1,CASSPADRNTGELFF,TGCGCCAGCAGCCCTGCGGACCGAAACACCGGGGAGCTGTTTTTT
once,14,TRBJ2-3,NA,TRBV2,CASGIWVRADTQYF,TGTGCCAGCGGTATCTGGGTAAGGGCAGATACGCAGTATTTT
NA,15,TRBJ2-3,TRBD1,TRBV7-3,CASSLWTGSLDTQYF,TGTGCCAGCAGCCTTTGGACAGGGAGTCTAGATACGCAGTATTTT
NA,14,TRBJ2-1,TRBD2,TRBV5-1,CASLGSSGSGEQFF,TGCGCCAGCCTCGGGTCTAGCGGGAGTGGGGAGCAGTTCTTC
NA,16,TRBJ2-1,TRBD1,TRBV18,CASSPRDRGHDNEQFF,TGTGCCAGCTCACCCCGGGACAGGGGTCACGACAATGAGCAGTTCTTC
NA,15,TRBJ1-2,NA,TRBV21-1,CASSNMSHKGYGYTF,TGTGCCAGCAGCAATATGTCACACAAGGGCTATGGCTACACCTTC
NA,12,TRBJ1-2,NA,TRBV5-6,CASSPGADGYTF,TGTGCCAGCAGCCCTGGAGCAGACGGCTACACCTTC
NA,14,TRBJ2-2,NA,TRBV4-2,CASSQAGLAGELFF,TGTGCCAGCAGCCAAGCCGGGTTAGCCGGGGAGCTGTTTTTT
NA,16,TRBJ2-3,TRBD2,TRBV7-9,CASSLGSGSPGDTQYF,TGTGCCAGCAGCTTAGGTAGCGGGAGCCCCGGAGATACGCAGTATTTT
NA,15,TRBJ1-4,NA,TRBV5-1,CASSLLNRPNEKLFF,TGCGCCAGCAGCTTGTTGAACAGGCCCAATGAAAAACTGTTTTTT
few,14,TRBJ1-6,NA,TRBV14,CASSQEWVNSPLHF,TGTGCCAGCAGCCAAGAGTGGGTTAATTCACCCCTCCACTTT
NA,13,TRBJ1-2,TRBD1,TRBV18,CASSRDRGDGYTF,TGTGCCAGCTCACGTGACAGGGGAGATGGCTACACCTTC
few,13,TRBJ2-3,NA,TRBV7-9,CASSFGSTDTQYF,TGTGCCAGCAGCTTTGGCAGCACAGATACGCAGTATTTT
NA,16,TRBJ2-1,TRBD2,TRBV29-1,CSVEFQAPASGNQQFF,TGCAGCGTTGAATTTCAGGCCCCCGCTAGCGGGAATCAGCAGTTCTTC
NA,15,TRBJ1-2,TRBD1,TRBV11-2,CASSSDAGTDYGYTF,TGTGCCAGCAGCTCGGATGCCGGGACAGACTATGGCTACACCTTC
NA,17,TRBJ2-3,TRBD2,TRBV9,CASSPTSGRAGTDTQYF,TGTGCCAGCAGCCCGACTAGCGGGAGGGCCGGAACAGATACGCAGTATTTT
NA,15,TRBJ1-2,TRBD1,TRBV6-5,CASREGAGFSYGYTF,TGTGCCAGCAGAGAGGGGGCAGGCTTTAGCTATGGCTACACCTTC
NA,16,TRBJ1-1,NA,TRBV4-1,CASSAAGDPGWTEAFF,TGCGCCAGCAGTGCCGCGGGGGACCCGGGATGGACTGAAGCTTTCTTT
NA,14,TRBJ1-6,NA,TRBV9,CASSPRQANSPLHF,TGTGCCAGCAGCCCCCGACAGGCAAATTCACCCCTCCACTTT
few,13,TRBJ2-5,TRBD2,TRBV30,CAWSLAGGRSQYF,TGTGCCTGGAGTCTTGCGGGAGGCCGATCCCAGTACTTC
NA,10,TRBJ2-7,NA,TRBV20-1,CSAVSYEQYF,TGCAGTGCGGTTTCCTACGAGCAGTACTTC
NA,15,TRBJ2-1,TRBD2,TRBV5-1,CASSVTSGSFNEQFF,TGCGCCAGCAGCGTGACTAGCGGGAGTTTCAATGAGCAGTTCTTC
NA,14,TRBJ2-5,TRBD1,TRBV11-1,CASSADREQETQYF,TGTGCCAGCAGCGCGGACAGGGAACAAGAGACCCAGTACTTC
few,15,TRBJ2-3,TRBD2,TRBV2,CASSGLAGGGDTQYF,TGTGCCAGCAGTGGGCTAGCGGGAGGTGGGGATACGCAGTATTTT
NA,16,TRBJ2-1,TRBD2,TRBV5-4,CASSRPGTSDVDEQFF,TGTGCCAGCAGCCGGCCCGGGACTAGTGACGTCGATGAGCAGTTCTTC
NA,15,TRBJ1-6,NA,TRBV4-1,CASSRRDTVNSPLHF,TGCGCCAGCAGCCGAAGGGACACGGTTAATTCACCCCTCCACTTT
NA,16,TRBJ1-2,TRBD1,TRBV6-5,CASSYSGTAPWYGYTF,TGTGCCAGCAGTTACTCGGGGACAGCCCCTTGGTATGGCTACACCTTC
NA,14,TRBJ2-7,TRBD1,TRBV28,CASSLGTGSYEQYF,TGTGCCAGCAGTTTGGGGACAGGGTCCTACGAGCAGTACTTC
NA,13,TRBJ2-7,NA,TRBV4-1,CASSQVGRYEQYF,TGCGCCAGCAGCCAGGTAGGAAGGTACGAGCAGTACTTC
NA,16,TRBJ2-3,NA,TRBV5-6,CASSLETEASTDTQYF,TGTGCCAGCAGCTTGGAAACCGAAGCTAGCACAGATACGCAGTATTTT
NA,13,TRBJ2-7,NA,TRBV10-3,CAISESGQNEQYF,TGTGCCATCAGTGAGTCAGGACAGAACGAGCAGTACTTC
NA,15,TRBJ2-2,TRBD1,TRBV2,CASKGQGTGTGELFF,TGTGCCAGCAAGGGACAGGGAACGGGCACCGGGGAGCTGTTTTTT
few,14,TRBJ2-7,TRBD1,TRBV6-1,CASSEGTGKFEQYF,TGTGCCAGCAGTGAAGGGACAGGGAAGTTCGAGCAGTACTTC
NA,15,TRBJ2-1,TRBD2,TRBV9,CASSEAGRGDNEQFF,TGTGCCAGCAGCGAGGCAGGGAGGGGAGACAATGAGCAGTTCTTC
many,18,TRBJ2-7,TRBD1,TRBV28,CASSGPGQVPLSAYEQYF,TGTGCCAGCAGTGGACCGGGACAGGTTCCCTTATCGGCCTACGAGCAGTACTTC
NA,15,TRBJ2-5,NA,TRBV21-1,CASSKVRGGKETQYF,TGTGCCAGCAGCAAAGTGAGGGGGGGAAAAGAGACCCAGTACTTC
NA,12,TRBJ2-2,NA,TRBV28,CASRTGSGELFF,TGTGCCAGCAGAACGGGGTCCGGGGAGCTGTTTTTT
NA,14,TRBJ2-7,NA,TRBV6-5,CASKEAHLSYEQYF,TGTGCCAGCAAAGAGGCCCACCTCTCCTACGAGCAGTACTTC
NA,12,TRBJ2-7,NA,TRBV2,CASSGPLAEQYF,TGTGCCAGCAGTGGCCCGCTAGCGGAGCAGTACTTC
NA,18,TRBJ2-7,TRBD2,TRBV4-1,CASSLVPGLAGSSYEQYF,TGCGCCAGCAGCCTCGTCCCGGGACTAGCGGGGTCTTCCTACGAGCAGTACTTC
NA,18,TRBJ2-3,TRBD1,TRBV5-1,CASSLSRGHGSVTDTQYF,TGCGCCAGCAGCTTGTCCAGGGGGCATGGGAGTGTAACAGATACGCAGTATTTT
NA,11,TRBJ2-1,NA,TRBV20-1,CSATDYNEQFF,TGCAGTGCTACAGACTACAATGAGCAGTTCTTC
NA,15,TRBJ2-7,NA,TRBV2,CASSTQGGGYYEQYF,TGTGCCAGTTCGACCCAGGGTGGGGGGTACTACGAGCAGTACTTC
few,15,TRBJ2-2,TRBD2,TRBV6-1,CAARLAGANTGELFF,TGTGCCGCGAGACTAGCGGGAGCGAACACCGGGGAGCTGTTTTTT
once,17,TRBJ2-6,NA,TRBV5-4,CASSISVRQSRANVLTF,TGTGCCAGCAGTATTAGCGTAAGACAAAGTCGGGCCAACGTCCTGACTTTC
many,13,TRBJ2-3,TRBD1,TRBV2,CASETGGADTQYF,TGTGCCAGCGAGACAGGGGGCGCAGATACGCAGTATTTT